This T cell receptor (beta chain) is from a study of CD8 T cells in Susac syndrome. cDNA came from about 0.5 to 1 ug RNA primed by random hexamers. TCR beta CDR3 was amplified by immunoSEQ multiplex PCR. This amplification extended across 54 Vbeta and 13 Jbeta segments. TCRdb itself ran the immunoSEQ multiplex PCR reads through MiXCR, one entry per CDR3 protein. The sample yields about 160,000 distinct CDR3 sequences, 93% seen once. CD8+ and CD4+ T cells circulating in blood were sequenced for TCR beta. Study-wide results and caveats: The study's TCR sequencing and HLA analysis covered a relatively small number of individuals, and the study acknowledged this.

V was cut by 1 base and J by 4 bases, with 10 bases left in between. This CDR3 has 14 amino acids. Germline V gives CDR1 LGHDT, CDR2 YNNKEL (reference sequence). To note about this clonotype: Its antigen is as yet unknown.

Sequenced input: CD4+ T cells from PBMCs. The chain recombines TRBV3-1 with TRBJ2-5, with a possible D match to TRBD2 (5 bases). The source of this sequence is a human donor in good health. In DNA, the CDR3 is TGTGCCAGCAGCCAAGGGGAGTTAGGAGAGACCCAGTACTTC. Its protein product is CASSQGELGETQYF.